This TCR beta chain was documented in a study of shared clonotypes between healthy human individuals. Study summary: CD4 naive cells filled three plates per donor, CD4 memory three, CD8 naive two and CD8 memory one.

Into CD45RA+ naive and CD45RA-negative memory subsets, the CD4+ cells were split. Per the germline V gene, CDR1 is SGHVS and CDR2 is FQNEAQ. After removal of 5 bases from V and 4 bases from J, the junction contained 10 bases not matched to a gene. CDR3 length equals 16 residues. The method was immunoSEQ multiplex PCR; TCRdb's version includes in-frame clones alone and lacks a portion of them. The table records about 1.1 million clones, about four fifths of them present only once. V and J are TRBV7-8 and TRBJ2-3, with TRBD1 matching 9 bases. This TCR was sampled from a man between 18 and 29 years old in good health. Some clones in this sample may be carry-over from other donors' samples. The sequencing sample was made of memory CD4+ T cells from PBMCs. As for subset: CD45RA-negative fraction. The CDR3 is CASSHRGPDPSDTQYF. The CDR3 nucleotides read TGTGCCAGCAGCCACAGGGGGCCGGACCCCTCAGATACGCAGTATTTT.